Presented here are 27 T cell receptor beta chains from one specimen sequenced in a study of long-term antiretroviral therapy in people with HIV. Runs used v3.0 of the immunoSEQ assay and were done at survey level. Data came from immunoSEQ multiplex PCR; TCRdb stores just in-frame clones and leaves some out. This sample has over 15,000 clones; approximately 80% occur once, and the top ten carry 9.5% to 12%. This specimen was unsorted PBMCs, taken 0.2 years after starting antiretroviral therapy. Source of these receptors: a woman aged 40 to 49 with HIV.

The chain uses TRBV6-5 and TRBJ2-7; possible D gene TRBD2, 6 bases. There are 14 residues in the CDR3. V was cut by 8 bases and J by 0 bases, with 14 bases left in between. Germline CDR1 is MNHEY and CDR2 is SVGAGI. The CDR3 DNA reads as TGTGCCAGCCGGGAGATGGCCCTCTCCTACGAGCAGTACTTC. This sequence encodes CASREMALSYEQYF.

The chain is built from TRBV19 and TRBJ1-2, with D possibly being TRBD1 (6 bases). The CDR3 has 13 residues. In germline, CDR1 is LNHDA, CDR2 SQIVND (reference sequence). V gave up 3 bases and J gave up 5 bases, with 10 bases separating them. The chain's CDR3 is CASSIIQGYGYTF. The DNA of the CDR3 is TGTGCCAGTAGTATTATACAGGGTTATGGCTACACCTTC.

V usage is TRBV11-2 and J usage is TRBJ2-2, with unresolved D. In germline, CDR1 is SGHAT, CDR2 FQNNGV. Trimming took 5 bases from V and 0 from J, leaving 7 bases between them. This CDR3 has 14 residues. This chain's CDR3 is CASSPQSNTGELFF. DNA of the CDR3: TGTGCCAGCAGCCCCCAGTCGAACACCGGGGAGCTGTTTTTT.

V gene TRBV4-1 combines with J gene TRBJ2-1; D is perhaps TRBD2 (6 bases). Trimming removed 3 bases from V and 6 bases from J, with 12 bases in between. Germline loops: CDR1 MGHRA, CDR2 YSYEKL. The CDR3 has 14 amino acids. The CDR3 loop reads CASSQGDWVNEQFF. The CDR3 bases are TGCGCCAGCAGCCAGGGGGACTGGGTCAATGAGCAGTTCTTC.

This sequence joins TRBV7-9 and TRBJ1-6; D is perhaps TRBD1 (5 bases). V was shortened by 2 bases and J by 7 bases, with 9 bases between the two germline ends. Germline V gene lookup returns CDR1 SEHNR and CDR2 FQNEAQ (reference sequence). The CDR3 is made up of 14 amino acids. CDR3 nucleotides: TGTGCCAGCAGCTTACAGGGAAACAATTCACCCCTCCACTTT. The encoded protein is CASSLQGNNSPLHF.

CDR3 sequence: CASSPGTTAYEQYF. The CDR3 region has the DNA TGTGCCAGCAGTCCCGGGACGACTGCATACGAGCAGTACTTC. The rearrangement joins TRBV27 to TRBJ2-7, with D perhaps being TRBD1 or TRBD2 (5 bases each). The CDR3 runs to 14 residues. Germline V gives CDR1 MNHEY, CDR2 SMNVEV (reference sequence). V was trimmed by 5 bases and J by 4 bases, leaving 15 bases between them.

V is TRBV5-1 and J is TRBJ2-3; D perhaps matches TRBD2 (6 bases). This CDR3 is built from 12 residues. V lost 4 bases, J lost 3 bases, and 6 bases lay in between. CDR1 SGHRS and CDR2 YFSETQ come from the germline V gene. The CDR3 sequence is CASSRGTDTQYF. As DNA, the CDR3 is TGCGCCAGCAGCCGGGGGACAGATACGCAGTATTTT.

The chain links TRBV19 to TRBJ2-7; 9 nucleotides line up with TRBD1. Germline CDR1 is LNHDA and CDR2 is SQIVND (reference sequence). The ends lost 9 bases at V and 10 bases at J; junction bases unmatched: 13. The CDR3 extends over 13 amino acids. This CDR3 is CASSPGQGTRQYF. CDR3 DNA: TGTGCCAGCAGCCCCGGACAGGGGACGAGACAGTACTTC.

This chain joins TRBV6-5 and TRBJ1-1; TRBD1 is a possible D gene (5 bases). The length of the CDR3 is 15 residues. V gave up 2 bases and J gave up 0 bases, with 10 bases separating them. Germline loops: CDR1 MNHEY, CDR2 SVGAGI. The CDR3 DNA reads TGTGCCAGCAGTTACGGCGACAGCTTGAACACTGAAGCTTTCTTT. It encodes CASSYGDSLNTEAFF.

The rearrangement uses TRBV4-3 and TRBJ2-3; no reliable D call. The CDR3 is 16 amino acids. The ends were cut back, 4 bases at V and 5 bases at J, with 19 bases in the middle. From germline, CDR1 is LGHNA and CDR2 YSLEER. CDR3 loop: CASSPSGSFGQDTQYF. In nucleotides, the CDR3 is TGCGCCAGCAGCCCTTCGGGTTCATTCGGGCAAGATACGCAGTATTTT.

This chain links TRBV19 with TRBJ1-5; possibly TRBD1 for D (5 bases). The CDR3 has 15 amino acids. V was cut by 3 bases and J by 0 bases, with 9 bases left in between. The V gene's germline CDR1 is LNHDA and CDR2 SQIVND (reference sequence). The CDR3 here is CASSMRGPSNQPQHF. DNA for the CDR3: TGTGCCAGTAGTATGAGGGGCCCTAGCAATCAGCCCCAGCATTTT.

As regards this clone: The junction differs from germline at one of its ends, possibly a read error. The chain combines TRBV4-3 with TRBJ2-2; 7 positions match TRBD2. Germline lookup yields CDR1 LGHNA and CDR2 YSLEER. The length of the CDR3 is 14 residues. The CDR3 is CASNQYRGAGELFF. Here the CDR3 DNA reads TGCGCCAGCAACCAATACCGGGGGGCCGGGGAGCTGTTTTTT.

This clone has more than one count but fewer than ten. The rearrangement uses TRBV7-2 and TRBJ1-2; D gene unclear. Germline CDR1 reads SGHTA; CDR2 reads FQGNSA. V was shortened by 1 base and J by 0 bases, with 9 bases between the two germline ends. The CDR3 runs 15 residues. In DNA, the CDR3 is TGTGCCAGCAGCTTAGATGGAGGGACTAACTATGGCTACACCTTC. It codes for CASSLDGGTNYGYTF.

This clone was seen more than once but under ten times. The V call is TRBV7-8, the J call TRBJ2-7; D is perhaps TRBD1 (5 bases). CDR3 length: 12 amino acids. The ends were cut back, 2 bases at V and 5 bases at J, with 7 bases in the middle. The germline gives CDR1 SGHVS, CDR2 FQNEAQ. CDR3 loop: CASSLSGNEQYF. The CDR3 DNA reads TGTGCCAGCAGCTTATCAGGGAACGAGCAGTACTTC.

This clone appeared once. This chain joins TRBV7-2 and TRBJ1-2, with D possibly TRBD1 on 5 matching bases. This CDR3 has 16 residues. Per the germline V gene, CDR1 is SGHTA and CDR2 is FQGNSA. V was trimmed by 5 bases and J by 0 bases, leaving 16 bases between them. The CDR3 region has the DNA TGTGCCAGCAGCCTAACTACAGGTGCTTCTAACTATGGCTACACCTTC. Translation gives CASSLTTGASNYGYTF.

CDR3 protein: CASSLSAGPNQPQHF. In nucleotides, the CDR3 is TGTGCCAGCAGTTTATCGGCGGGCCCCAATCAGCCCCAGCATTTT. V is TRBV27 and J is TRBJ1-5; unclear D gene. Germline V CDR1 and CDR2: MNHEY, SMNVEV (reference sequence). CDR3 size: 15 residues. V dropped 0 bases and J dropped 3 bases, with 9 bases sitting between them.

In its sample, this clone was seen once. V gene TRBV2 combines with J gene TRBJ1-4; D is ambiguous. The V end was cut by 8 bases, the J end by 6 bases, with 7 bases between. The CDR3 covers 11 residues. Germline CDR1 SNHLY, CDR2 FYNNEI. This CDR3 reads CASSWDEKLFF. CDR3 DNA sequence: TGTGCCAGCTCCTGGGATGAAAAACTGTTTTTT.

The genes are TRBV5-1 and TRBJ2-7; D is ambiguous. This CDR3 is built from 15 residues. Germline lookup yields CDR1 SGHRS and CDR2 YFSETQ. Deletions cut 0 bases from V and 2 bases from J, with 12 bases between. This CDR3 is CASSLVSTQAYEQYF. CDR3 coding DNA: TGCGCCAGCAGCTTGGTTTCCACCCAAGCCTACGAGCAGTACTTC. Supplemented by reference TRBV5-1 and TRBJ2-7, the full variable domain reads KAGVTQTPRYLIKTRGQQVTLSCSPISGHRSVSWYQQTPGQGLQFLFEYFSETQRNKGNFPGRFSGRQFSNSRSEMNVSTLELGDSALYLCASSLVSTQAYEQYFGPGTRLTVT.

This clone was found once. The chain has TRBV10-2 and TRBJ1-5; unclear D gene. Per germline, CDR1 WSHSY and CDR2 SAAADI. Trimming left V 8 bases short and J 4 bases short, with 18 bases between. The length of the CDR3 is 15 residues. As DNA, the CDR3 is TGCGCCAGCGCGAGGGAGGGCGGTTCGAATCAGCCCCAGCATTTT. Translation gives CASAREGGSNQPQHF.

The rearrangement joins TRBV6-6 to TRBJ1-3, with 9 bases matching TRBD1. Per the germline V gene, CDR1 is MNHNY and CDR2 is SVGAGI (reference sequence). The trim removed 8 bases at V and 0 bases at J, leaving 8 bases unmatched. This CDR3 comprises 16 residues. This chain's CDR3 is CASWDRVTLSGNTIYF. The CDR3 region has the DNA TGTGCCAGCTGGGACAGGGTGACTCTCTCTGGAAACACCATATATTTT.

The gene calls are TRBV15 and TRBJ1-2, with D unresolved. V was trimmed by 5 bases and J by 5 bases, leaving 21 bases between them. This CDR3 contains 16 residues. Germline V CDR1 and CDR2: LNHNV, YYDKDF (reference sequence). The CDR3 reads CATSPGEVIGYYGYTF. The CDR3 DNA follows: TGTGCCACCAGCCCCGGTGAGGTGATTGGGTATTATGGCTACACCTTC.

This sequence joins TRBV6-6 and TRBJ2-5, with TRBD2 identical over 9 bases. The CDR3 totals 16 residues. The germline CDR1 and CDR2 sequences are MNHNY and SVGAGI (reference sequence). With V trimmed by 5 bases and J by 1 base, 8 bases remained unmatched. The CDR3 sequence: CASSQRAGGFQETQYF. The CDR3 nucleotides read TGTGCCAGCAGTCAAAGAGCGGGAGGTTTCCAAGAGACCCAGTACTTC.

Only one count was recorded for this clone. The genes are TRBV4-3 and TRBJ2-7; 7 bases are a match to TRBD1. The germline V gene encodes CDR1 LGHNA and CDR2 YSLEER. The length of the CDR3 is 16 residues. The V gene end was trimmed by 0 bases and the J gene end by 3 bases; junction bases not matched to a gene: 8. For the CDR3, the DNA is TGCGCCAGCAGCCAAGATTTGGGACAGCTAAGCTACGAGCAGTACTTC. The encoded protein is CASSQDLGQLSYEQYF.

The rearrangement links TRBV29-1 to TRBJ2-3; 8 positions match TRBD1. The V segment lost 5 bases and the J segment 1 base; nucleotides outside the gene matches: 5. Looked up from germline, CDR1 is SQVTM and CDR2 is ANQGSEA. The CDR3 has 14 residues. CDR3 protein: CSVKQGQGTDTQYF. The CDR3 DNA reads TGCAGCGTTAAGCAGGGACAGGGCACAGATACGCAGTATTTT.

The chain links TRBV19 to TRBJ2-2; possible D gene TRBD1, 6 bases. The V end was cut by 3 bases, the J end by 4 bases, with 12 bases between. The CDR3 spans 15 residues. Germline V gene lookup returns CDR1 LNHDA and CDR2 SQIVND (reference sequence). The CDR3 DNA follows: TGTGCCAGTAGTATCTGGGGGCTAGGCACCGGGGAGCTGTTTTTT. Its translation: CASSIWGLGTGELFF.

V gene TRBV2 combines with J gene TRBJ1-1, with 9 bases aligning to TRBD1. Germline trimming cut 6 bases from V and 5 bases from J; bases unmatched to any gene: 10. Per germline, CDR1 SNHLY and CDR2 FYNNEI. The CDR3 runs 15 residues. The CDR3 loop is CASRDRRTGVTEAFF. The CDR3 DNA reads as TGTGCCAGCAGAGACAGAAGGACAGGGGTTACTGAAGCTTTCTTT.

The chain joins TRBV18 to TRBJ1-1; 7 bases match TRBD1. V gave up 4 bases and J gave up 3 bases; unmatched junction bases: 5. Germline V gene data show CDR1 as KGHSH and CDR2 as LQKENI. The CDR3 covers 14 residues. The chain's CDR3 is CASSQGARDTEAFF. In nucleotides, the CDR3 is TGTGCCAGCTCACAGGGGGCTAGGGACACTGAAGCTTTCTTT.